The T cell receptor beta chain under discussion was sequenced for a study of post-analysis software for immune sequencing data (dated by TCRdb to 2015 to 2017). With regard to the full study: The recorded disease courses included relapsing-remitting, secondary progressive and progressive-relapsing multiple sclerosis, and some patients had no subtype annotation. The patient repertoires were set against about 10 previously published healthy control repertoires from donors whose ages ranged from roughly 6 to 27 years. A subset of samples was prepared in parallel using single-end sample barcoding, then pooled and co-amplified after Illumina adapter ligation.

CDR1 SGHRS and CDR2 YFSETQ were looked up in the germline V gene. From its cysteine to its phenylalanine, the CDR3 spans 15 amino acids. Of all the DNA, just the CDR3 is kept, 45 bases in frame from base 1. At the junction V is shortened by 4 bases and J by 3 bases, with 14 bases in between. Receptors were amplified or captured by PCR. For sequencing, an Illumina HiSeq 2500 was employed. To reduce PCR and sequencing biases, unique molecular identifiers were incorporated into the TCR beta cDNA libraries. Roughly 500,000 cDNA molecules were obtained for every 1 to 10 million input T cells, so each molecule roughly corresponded to one T cell. The patient libraries were prepared and sequenced using the same protocol as the earlier healthy control dataset. Within a given batch, samples were prepared together, multiplexed and sequenced on the same HiSeq lane. The authors' pipeline ran thus. Raw barcoded reads were processed with MIGEC, and single-read molecular identifier groups were discarded before consensus assembly and CDR3 extraction. Clonotype tables were post-analysed with VDJtools, and diversity was normalized by down-sampling all datasets to the smallest sample size. To correct batch-related cross-sample contamination, repertoire overlap clustering matched CDR3 amino acid sequences but not nucleotide sequences. TCRdb reprocessed the public reads (quality trimming at Q25 with fastp, clone calling with MiXCR) and kept in-frame beta chains. Rows with one shared CDR3 protein collapse into an entry with the most common genes and DNA. The V and J calls come from TCRdb's annotation, not from the publication. This sample comprises roughly 430,000 distinct CDR3 sequences, less than 40% of them detected only once. About 7.6% of the sample is held by the ten biggest clonotypes.

This clonotype was seen a few times. What antigen it recognizes has not been identified. No base quality values were provided; no much bigger clone lies one nucleotide off. Overall results and qualifications from the work: Normalized Chao1 diversity was significantly lower in multiple sclerosis patients than controls, suggesting substantial peripheral T-cell clonal expansion. Four to six TRBV segments, including TRBV5-6, TRBV5-1 and TRBV20-1, were significantly more frequent in patients than controls. Strong co-clustering of samples prepared in the same batch was shown by direct clustering with F measure, prompting a batch-effect correction. The control group was slightly older than the multiple sclerosis patient group.

TCR beta repertoires were profiled from peripheral blood of approximately 13 young patients with multiple sclerosis to demonstrate the VDJtools post-analysis software. Multiple sclerosis patients were children and adolescents aged about 6 to 17 years. The sample taken for sequencing was blood. The chain joins TRBV5-1 to TRBJ2-1; the D gene lacks a confident call. The origin of this receptor is a girl aged 2 to 9 with multiple sclerosis. For the CDR3, the sequence is CASSPEPTIYNEQFF. The DNA sequence is as follows: TGCGCCAGCAGCCCAGAGCCTACGATCTACAATGAGCAGTTCTTC.